Each of the 20 T cell receptor beta chains below was sequenced from the same sample in a study of blood T cell repertoires in COVID-19. Using immunoSEQ multiplex PCR, the repertoire was profiled, and TCRdb retains in-frame clones only, with some absent. Among about 87,000 clones listed, about 87% were seen once. Input material: peripheral blood. These receptors came from a man older than 75 with acute or convalescent COVID-19.

The chain carries TRBV13 and TRBJ1-2; D remains unclear. The CDR3 covers 15 residues. In germline, CDR1 is PRHDT, CDR2 FYEKMQ (reference sequence). Trimming left V 5 bases short and J 1 base short, with 14 bases between. The CDR3 DNA is TGTGCCAGCAGCCCTCCAGGATTCAATAACTATGGCTACACCTTC. Protein: CASSPPGFNNYGYTF.

The chain joins TRBV5-1 to TRBJ1-6; D is unresolved. This CDR3 contains 15 residues. Looked up from germline, CDR1 is SGHRS and CDR2 is YFSETQ. Trimming removed 4 bases at V and 9 bases at J, with 17 bases between. The DNA for the CDR3 is TGCGCCAGCAGCATGGACCTCTTAGTCGGTTCACCCCTCCACTTT. This codes for CASSMDLLVGSPLHF.

The chain links TRBV28 to TRBJ1-1; D uncertain. CDR3 length equals 13 residues. Germline V lookup: CDR1 MDHEN, CDR2 SYDVKM. Trimming stripped 8 bases from V and 0 bases from J, with 10 bases between. The DNA of the CDR3 is TGTGCCAGCTTGGTAGGAGTGAACACTGAAGCTTTCTTT. Encoded protein: CASLVGVNTEAFF.

This chain uses TRBV19 with TRBJ2-1, with TRBD1 matching over 7 bases. Germline V gene data show CDR1 as LNHDA and CDR2 as SQIVND (reference sequence). The CDR3 has 16 residues. V dropped 4 bases and J dropped 1; count of bases not matched to a gene: 7. The CDR3 loop reads CASSTGQDISYNEQFF. CDR3 nucleotide sequence: TGTGCCAGTAGTACCGGACAGGACATTTCCTACAATGAGCAGTTCTTC.

This rearrangement joins TRBV7-9 to TRBJ1-6; D ambiguous. Trimming shortened V by 6 bases and J by 3 bases, and 6 bases separated the two germline ends. The CDR3 is made up of 13 amino acids. Germline CDR1 and CDR2: SEHNR and FQNEAQ (reference sequence). DNA for the CDR3: TGTGCCAGCAGGGCGGTCTATAATTCACCCCTCCACTTT. Translation: CASRAVYNSPLHF.

The chain links TRBV5-4 to TRBJ1-1; D is possibly TRBD1 (6 bases). CDR1 SGHNT and CDR2 YYREEE come from the germline V gene (reference sequence). The V end was cut by 7 bases, the J end by 4 bases, with 20 bases between. The CDR3 extends over 15 amino acids. The CDR3 here is CASLGGRGVSTEAFF. CDR3 nucleotides: TGTGCCAGCTTGGGGGGCCGGGGGGTAAGCACTGAAGCTTTCTTT.

The V and J genes are TRBV29-1 and TRBJ2-1; no definite D call. V lost 5 bases and J lost 5, with 10 bases in between. This CDR3 contains 12 residues. From germline, CDR1 is SQVTM and CDR2 ANQGSEA. This CDR3 reads CSVPHPNNEQFF. The CDR3 DNA sequence: TGCAGCGTTCCACACCCGAACAATGAGCAGTTCTTC.

The chain has TRBV2 and TRBJ2-1; the D is unclear. The V and J ends lost 7 bases and 0 bases respectively, with 10 bases between them. CDR1 and CDR2 (germline): SNHLY, FYNNEI. This CDR3 contains 14 residues. CDR3 region: CASTQRSSYNEQFF. The CDR3 DNA reads TGTGCCAGCACCCAGAGGAGCTCCTACAATGAGCAGTTCTTC. The entire variable domain, with the rest obtained from reference TRBV2 and TRBJ2-1, is as follows: EPEVTQTPSHQVTQMGQEVILRCVPISNHLYFYWYRQILGQKVEFLVSFYNNEISEKSEIFDDQFSVERPDGSNFTLKIRSTKLEDSAMYFCASTQRSSYNEQFFGPGTRLTVL.

This chain links TRBV5-1 with TRBJ2-1, with D possibly matching TRBD1 (6 bases). Trimming shortened V by 0 bases and J by 4 bases, and 11 bases separated the two germline ends. Germline lookup yields CDR1 SGHRS and CDR2 YFSETQ. CDR3 length equals 15 residues. The CDR3 nucleotides are TGCGCCAGCAGCTTGGTGACAGGCAAATACAATGAGCAGTTCTTC. It translates to CASSLVTGKYNEQFF.

This chain uses TRBV5-1 with TRBJ2-5; 7 positions match TRBD1. The ends lost 0 bases at V and 9 bases at J; junction bases unmatched: 14. CDR3 length equals 16 residues. The germline CDR1 and CDR2 sequences are SGHRS and YFSETQ. CDR3 nucleotide sequence: TGCGCCAGCAGCTTGGGGGACAGTTCAGGCGGCGAGGCCCAGTACTTC. This encodes CASSLGDSSGGEAQYF. Full variable domain (remainder filled in from reference TRBV5-1 and TRBJ2-5): KAGVTQTPRYLIKTRGQQVTLSCSPISGHRSVSWYQQTPGQGLQFLFEYFSETQRNKGNFPGRFSGRQFSNSRSEMNVSTLELGDSALYLCASSLGDSSGGEAQYFGPGTRLLVL.

The genes are TRBV6-4 and TRBJ1-6; D possibly corresponds to TRBD1 (5 bases). Germline V gives CDR1 MRHNA, CDR2 SNTAGT. V dropped 3 bases and J dropped 7 bases, with 16 bases sitting between them. This CDR3 is 16 amino acids long. CDR3 protein: CASSESGAGINSPLHF. CDR3 nucleotide sequence: TGTGCCAGCAGTGAGAGCGGGGCAGGGATAAATTCACCCCTCCACTTT.

A note on this clone: The same CDR3 is also encoded by other DNA sequences in this sample. The chain is built from TRBV5-6 and TRBJ1-2; 8 bases are shared with TRBD1. The CDR3 has 14 amino acids. Germline CDR1 is SGHDT and CDR2 is YYEEEE. Trimming at V came to 0 bases and at J to 2 bases, leaving 0 bases not matched to a gene. CDR3 loop: CASSLGQGNYGYTF. The CDR3 DNA follows: TGTGCCAGCAGCTTGGGACAGGGGAACTATGGCTACACCTTC.

The chain links TRBV16 to TRBJ1-1; unclear D gene. Between the trimmed V and J ends, which lost 4 bases and 11 bases, there was a span of 17 bases. In germline, CDR1 is KGHSY, CDR2 FQNENV. The CDR3 sequence is 13 residues long. DNA for the CDR3: TGTGCCAGCAGCCCCCCGGGAGGCCGCCTGGCTTTCTTT. This gives the protein CASSPPGGRLAFF.

The CDR3 spells CASSFRGPGTEAFF. The CDR3 bases are TGCGCCAGCAGCTTCAGGGGGCCGGGGACTGAAGCTTTCTTT. This chain links TRBV5-1 with TRBJ1-1, with 8 bases matching TRBD1. The trim removed 2 bases at V and 5 bases at J, leaving 5 bases unmatched. The CDR3 is made up of 14 amino acids. Per the germline V gene, CDR1 is SGHRS and CDR2 is YFSETQ.

The rearrangement links TRBV6-2 or TRBV6-3 to TRBJ2-5; a weak D match, TRBD2 (7 bases). CDR1 is MNHEY, CDR2 SVGEGT, per germline. The CDR3 loop spans 17 amino acids. Trimming stripped 6 bases from V and 3 bases from J, with 23 bases between. CDR3 amino acids: CASSPFAGAIGEETQYF. The CDR3 DNA is TGTGCCAGCAGCCCCTTCGCGGGGGCCATCGGGGAAGAGACCCAGTACTTC.

This chain uses TRBV21-1 with TRBJ2-5; the table's D call, TRBD1, has no DNA check behind it. TRBV21-1 is recorded as a pseudogene. This CDR3 spans 13 amino acids. CDR3 amino acids: CASSISTGETQYF. Here the CDR3 DNA reads TGTGCCAGCAGCATCTCGACAGGGGAGACCCAGTACTTC.

This chain joins TRBV6-5 and TRBJ1-1; maybe TRBD1 (5 bases). Trimming left V 7 bases short and J 6 bases short, with 9 bases between. This CDR3 region has 11 residues. Germline loops: CDR1 MNHEY, CDR2 SVGAGI. The CDR3 DNA follows: TGTGCCAGCAATAGGGGATCTGAAGCTTTCTTT. Encoded protein: CASNRGSEAFF.

A word on this clone: Other DNA sequences in this specimen translate into the identical CDR3. V is TRBV20-1 and J is TRBJ1-2; D not resolved. This CDR3 spans 11 amino acids. Per germline, CDR1 DFQATT and CDR2 SNEGSKA (reference sequence). The V end lost 5 bases, the J end lost 5 bases, and 9 bases lay between the germline ends. CDR3 residues: CSARSSYGYTF. DNA for the CDR3: TGCAGTGCTCGCTCGAGTTATGGCTACACCTTC.

There are a few counts of this clone. The V gene is TRBV3-1 (or the pseudogene TRBV3-2), the J gene TRBJ1-1; D is ambiguous. The germline V gene has CDR1 LGHDT and CDR2 YNNKEL (reference sequence). The V and J ends lost 1 base and 2 bases respectively, with 23 bases between them. The CDR3 extends over 19 amino acids. CDR3 loop: CASSQANPSLGEINTEAFF. Here the CDR3 DNA reads TGTGCCAGCAGCCAAGCCAACCCCTCGCTCGGGGAGATTAACACTGAAGCTTTCTTT.

This chain joins TRBV6-5 and TRBJ2-1; D is possibly TRBD1 (6 bases). CDR3 length: 15 residues. V was cut by 6 bases and J by 4 bases, with 16 bases left in between. Germline V CDR1 and CDR2: MNHEY, SVGAGI. The CDR3 sequence: CASRTRQVGYNEQFF. CDR3 nucleotides: TGTGCCAGCAGGACTCGACAGGTGGGGTACAATGAGCAGTTCTTC.